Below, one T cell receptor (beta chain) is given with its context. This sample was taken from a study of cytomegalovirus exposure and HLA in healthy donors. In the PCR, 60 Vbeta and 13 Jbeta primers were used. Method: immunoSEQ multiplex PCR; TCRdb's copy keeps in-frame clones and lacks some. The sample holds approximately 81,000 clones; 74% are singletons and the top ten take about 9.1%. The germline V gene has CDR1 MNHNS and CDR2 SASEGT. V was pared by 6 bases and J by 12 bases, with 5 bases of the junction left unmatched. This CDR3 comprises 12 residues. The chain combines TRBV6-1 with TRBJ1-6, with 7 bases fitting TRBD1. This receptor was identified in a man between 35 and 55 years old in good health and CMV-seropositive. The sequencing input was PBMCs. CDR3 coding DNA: TGTGCCAGCAGGGAAACAGGGGAACCCCTCCACTTT. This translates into CASRETGEPLHF.